These 4 T cell receptor beta chains share one sample of origin, sequenced in a study of blood T cell repertoires in COVID-19. The assay was immunoSEQ multiplex PCR, and TCRdb's table has in-frame clones only and misses some. The sample consists of 130,000 to 150,000 clones, roughly 90% of them appearing once. Sequencing was carried out using PBMCs or T cells enriched from blood (not recorded which). The receptors were gathered from a woman aged 30 to 39 with acute COVID-19.

This sequence joins TRBV10-3 and TRBJ1-2; TRBD1 agrees at 10 bases. With 7 bases clipped from V and 3 bases from J, the junction kept 2 bases outside the gene matches. Germline V gives CDR1 ENHRY, CDR2 SYGVKD. The CDR3 spans 13 residues. The chain's CDR3 is CAITTGGDYGYTF. The CDR3 DNA is TGTGCCATCACGACAGGGGGCGACTATGGCTACACCTTC.

The chain couples TRBV30 to TRBJ1-5; D gene ambiguous. V shed 0 bases and J shed 7 bases, with 16 bases lying between them. Germline-derived CDR1 and CDR2 are GTSNPN and SVGIG (reference sequence). The CDR3 runs to 15 residues. CDR3: CAWSVGSSGWQPQHF. CDR3 coding DNA: TGTGCCTGGAGTGTAGGTTCCAGCGGGTGGCAGCCCCAGCATTTT.

The chain joins TRBV27 to TRBJ2-2, with D perhaps matching TRBD1 (5 bases). The CDR3 consists of 14 residues. V lost 6 bases and J 1 base, leaving 9 bases between the germline ends. Germline CDR1 reads MNHEY; CDR2 reads SMNVEV (reference sequence). CDR3 DNA: TGTGCCAGCAGACCTGACAGGAACACCGGGGAGCTGTTTTTT. As protein: CASRPDRNTGELFF.

This clone was recorded a few times. This rearrangement joins TRBV3-1 (or the pseudogene TRBV3-2) to TRBJ2-7, with 9 bases aligning to TRBD2. Trimming cost V 4 bases and J 0 bases; bases outside gene matches: 1. The CDR3 extends over 14 amino acids. Germline V gene data show CDR1 as LGHDT and CDR2 as YNNKEL (reference sequence). CDR3 in amino acids: CASSLAGDSYEQYF. CDR3 bases: TGTGCCAGCAGCCTAGCGGGAGACTCCTACGAGCAGTACTTC.